What follows is one TCR beta chain and its context. Its antigen is undetermined. The data originate from a study of T cell responses to AZD1222 COVID-19 vaccine. The study, taken as a whole, reports: Two doses of AZD1222 preceded a rise in Spike-specific TCR breadth and depth. Of the AZD1222 recipients, only 6 or 7 were seropositive at baseline.

Germline V gives CDR1 SGHRS, CDR2 YFSETQ. The CDR3 is made up of 13 amino acids. The V and J ends lost 0 bases and 1 base respectively, with 4 bases between them. TCRdb keeps only in-frame clones here, not all; method: immunoSEQ multiplex PCR. The profile shows about 91,000 clones, roughly nine tenths of them singletons. Here the sequenced sample was peripheral blood, taken 28 days after the second AZD1222 dose. The V call is TRBV5-1, the J call TRBJ2-5; no reliable D call. The origin of this receptor is an adult who received the AZD1222 COVID-19 vaccine. The CDR3: CASSLAAQETQYF. The CDR3, as DNA: TGCGCCAGCAGCTTGGCAGCCCAAGAGACCCAGTACTTC. Filled out from reference TRBV5-1 and TRBJ2-5, the complete variable domain reads KAGVTQTPRYLIKTRGQQVTLSCSPISGHRSVSWYQQTPGQGLQFLFEYFSETQRNKGNFPGRFSGRQFSNSRSEMNVSTLELGDSALYLCASSLAAQETQYFGPGTRLLVL.